This T cell receptor beta chain originates from a study of blood T cell repertoires in COVID-19. For the study at large: Samples came from the United States, Italy and Spain, spanning acute and convalescent COVID-19. PBMCs, B-cell-depleted T cells, or T cells provided the cDNA or gDNA that made up the material.

The germline CDR1 and CDR2 sequences are SGHTA and FQGNSA. Between the trimmed V and J ends, which lost 5 bases and 10 bases, there was a span of 11 bases. The CDR3 is 11 residues long. How the authors handled the data: Amplification of reference gene primers provided the estimated nucleated cell counts. Produced via immunoSEQ multiplex PCR; TCRdb's table is partial and in-frame only. D and trimming were read from the DNA, whereas the V and J calls and clone size are those reported in that table. The sample has about 140,000 clones; 70% to 85% are singletons. The J gene is TRBJ1-2, the V gene TRBV7-2; maybe TRBD1 (6 bases). Specimen: peripheral blood. The sequence was obtained from a woman over 75 in a cohort sampled during active or convalescent COVID-19. DNA of the CDR3: TGTGCCAGCAGCATAGGACAGCACTACACCTTC. Translating gives CASSIGQHYTF.